This passage covers 12 T cell receptor beta chains from one sample sequenced in a study of control samples from healthy donors and cancer patients. Method: immunoSEQ multiplex PCR; TCRdb's copy keeps in-frame clones and lacks some. This table holds over 100,000 clones, approximately 90% found once. Sequencing was performed on blood. These receptors were collected from a human donor in good health. The donor label of this sample is uncertain.

The chain links TRBV3-1 (or the pseudogene TRBV3-2) to TRBJ2-7, with TRBD2 identical over 7 bases. CDR3 length: 16 residues. The germline CDR1 and CDR2 sequences are LGHDT and YNNKEL (reference sequence). The trim removed 1 base at V and 0 bases at J, leaving 6 bases unmatched. CDR3 sequence: CASSQGSGGLSYEQYF. The CDR3 DNA sequence: TGTGCCAGCAGCCAAGGTTCGGGGGGACTCTCCTACGAGCAGTACTTC.

V usage is TRBV6-1 and J usage is TRBJ1-4; possible D gene TRBD1, 5 bases. Trimming stripped 2 bases from V and 3 bases from J, with 10 bases between. Germline V lookup: CDR1 MNHNS, CDR2 SASEGT. The CDR3 runs 15 residues. The CDR3 protein is CASSEYGGANEKLFF. CDR3 bases: TGTGCCAGCAGTGAATATGGGGGGGCTAATGAAAAACTGTTTTTT.

CDR3 sequence reads: CASSGKHRGHGELFF. The CDR3 nucleotides read TGTGCCAGCAGCGGCAAACACAGGGGGCACGGGGAGCTGTTTTTT. The chain links TRBV9 to TRBJ2-2, with 9 nucleotides matching TRBD1. The CDR3 covers 15 residues. Trimming removed 3 bases from V and 7 bases from J; junction bases left unmatched: 7. Germline CDR1 SGDLS, CDR2 YYNGEE.

This clone appeared once. The CDR3 region is CASEAGARETQYF. CDR3 sequence (DNA): TGTGCCAGCGAAGCCGGGGCGCGAGAGACCCAGTACTTC. This chain joins TRBV6-5 and TRBJ2-5; the D call may be TRBD1 or TRBD2 (5 bases each). Per the germline V gene, CDR1 is MNHEY and CDR2 is SVGAGI. This CDR3 comprises 13 residues. V was clipped by 8 bases and J by 4 bases, with 14 bases between them.

The genes are TRBV11-2 and TRBJ1-4, with TRBD1 matching 7 bases. Losses at the gene ends were 4 bases for V and 0 bases for J; bases not matched to a gene: 11. The germline gives CDR1 SGHAT, CDR2 FQNNGV. This CDR3 region has 18 residues. DNA of the CDR3: TGTGCCAGCAGCTCTCCAGGGGGTGTCAGGACAACTAATGAAAAACTGTTTTTT. This sequence encodes CASSSPGGVRTTNEKLFF.

V and J are TRBV21-1 and TRBJ1-5. TRBV21-1 is deemed a pseudogene. The CDR3 is made up of 16 amino acids. CDR3 in amino acids: CASSNFYPVKNQPQHF. The DNA for the CDR3 is TGTGCCAGCAGCAACTTCTACCCAGTGAAAAATCAGCCCCAGCATTTT.

The chain has TRBV14 and TRBJ1-1, with D hard to call. V lost 1 base and J 7 bases, leaving 4 bases between the germline ends. Germline V gene data show CDR1 as SGHDN and CDR2 as FVKESK. The CDR3 sequence is 11 residues long. The CDR3 coding sequence is TGTGCCAGCAGCCAAGCGGTTGAAGCTTTCTTT. Amino acid sequence: CASSQAVEAFF.

The J gene is TRBJ2-3, the V gene TRBV10-3; TRBD1 matches 10 bases. Trimming took 4 bases from V and 8 from J; bases not matched to a gene: 12. CDR3 length: 16 residues. The germline V gene encodes CDR1 ENHRY and CDR2 SYGVKD. The CDR3 sequence is CAISAYSGQGSGTQYF. The CDR3 nucleotides are TGTGCCATCAGTGCCTACTCGGGACAGGGGTCGGGTACGCAGTATTTT.

The chain employs TRBV6-1 and TRBJ1-5; D not resolved. Germline V gene data show CDR1 as MNHNS and CDR2 as SASEGT. Trimming took off 2 bases at V and 5 bases at J, with 1 base between the two ends. The CDR3 sequence is 11 residues long. Written as DNA, the CDR3 is TGTGCCAGCAGTGAATATCAGCCCCAGCATTTT. Its translation: CASSEYQPQHF.

In its sample, this clone was seen once. The chain is built from TRBV6-5 and TRBJ1-2; D is unclear. The CDR3 length is 13 residues. Per the germline V gene, CDR1 is MNHEY and CDR2 is SVGAGI. The V end lost 5 bases, the J end lost 4 bases, and 11 bases lay between the germline ends. The CDR3 reads CASSLDGTYGYTF. CDR3 nucleotides: TGTGCCAGCAGTCTAGACGGAACCTATGGCTACACCTTC.

The chain carries TRBV6-2 or TRBV6-3 and TRBJ1-2, with TRBD1 identical over 8 bases. CDR1 MNHEY and CDR2 SVGEGT come from the germline V gene. V shed 2 bases, J shed 3 bases, and the junction held 8 bases outside the gene matches. CDR3 length: 16 residues. CDR3 coding DNA: TGTGCCAGCAGTTACAACTCAGGGGGCCCACACTATGGCTACACCTTC. It translates to CASSYNSGGPHYGYTF.

This chain uses TRBV6-5 with TRBJ1-4; D is uncertain. This CDR3 has 14 residues. The ends were cut back, 3 bases at V and 9 bases at J, with 14 bases in the middle. Per the germline V gene, CDR1 is MNHEY and CDR2 is SVGAGI. The CDR3 DNA reads TGTGCCAGCAGTTATACGGACCAAGACAAAAAACTGTTTTTT. Protein: CASSYTDQDKKLFF.